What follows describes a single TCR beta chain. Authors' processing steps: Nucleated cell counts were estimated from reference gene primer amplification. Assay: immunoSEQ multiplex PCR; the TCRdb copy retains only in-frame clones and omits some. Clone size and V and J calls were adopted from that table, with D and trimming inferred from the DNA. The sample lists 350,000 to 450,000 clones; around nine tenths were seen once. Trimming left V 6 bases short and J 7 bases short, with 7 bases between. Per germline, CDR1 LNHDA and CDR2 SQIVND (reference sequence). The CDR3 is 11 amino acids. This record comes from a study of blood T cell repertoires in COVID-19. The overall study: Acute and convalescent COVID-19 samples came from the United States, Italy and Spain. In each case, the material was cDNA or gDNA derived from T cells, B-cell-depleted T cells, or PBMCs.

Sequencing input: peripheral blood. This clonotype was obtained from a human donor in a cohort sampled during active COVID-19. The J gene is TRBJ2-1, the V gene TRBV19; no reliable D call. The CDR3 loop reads CASSVANEQFF. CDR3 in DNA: TGTGCCAGTAGCGTCGCGAATGAGCAGTTCTTC.